This T cell receptor beta chain was captured by sequencing in a study of T cell changes during pregnancy in multiple sclerosis. CDR3 length: 13 amino acids. With 6 bases removed from V and 7 bases from J, the gap between germline ends came to 13 bases. CDR1 is MNHEY, CDR2 SMNVEV, per germline (reference sequence). TCRdb keeps only in-frame clones here, not all; method: immunoSEQ multiplex PCR. The repertoire holds about 67,000 clones, with roughly 90% as singletons. The input for sequencing was peripheral blood, taken in the first trimester of pregnancy. V and J are TRBV27 and TRBJ2-1; no definite D call. This clonotype originated in a female donor in good health, enrolled as a control in a pregnancy study. The CDR3 DNA follows: TGTGCCAGCAGGTTCGTATTCGGTAATGAGCAGTTCTTC. Protein: CASRFVFGNEQFF.